What follows are 24 T cell receptor beta chains derived from one specimen sequenced in a study of control samples from healthy donors and cancer patients. The data were produced by immunoSEQ multiplex PCR, yet TCRdb's version contains in-frame clones alone and is incomplete. Of roughly 120,000 clones in the sample, approximately 94% are singletons; the top ten hold approximately 1.7%. Sequencing was performed on PBMCs. The receptors here all came from a man in his forties or fifties with head and neck cancer.

The chain joins TRBV4-3 to TRBJ2-2; 10 bases match TRBD2. Germline values: CDR1 LGHNA, CDR2 YSLEER. This CDR3 spans 15 amino acids. J gave up 5 bases and V 1 base, and 1 base lay outside the gene matches. CDR3 amino acids: CASSQGTSGTGELFF. CDR3 nucleotide sequence: TGCGCCAGCAGCCAAGGGACTAGCGGAACCGGGGAGCTGTTTTTT.

The J gene is TRBJ2-6, the V gene TRBV28, with no clear D. The CDR3 is made up of 13 amino acids. CDR1 MDHEN and CDR2 SYDVKM come from the germline V gene. V gave up 6 bases and J gave up 0 bases, with 3 bases separating them. CDR3 in amino acids: CASRLSGANVLTF. For the CDR3, the DNA is TGTGCCAGCAGGCTCTCTGGGGCCAACGTCCTGACTTTC. Full variable domain (outside the CDR3, taken from reference TRBV28 and TRBJ2-6): DVKVTQSSRYLVKRTGEKVFLECVQDMDHENMFWYRQDPGLGLRLIYFSYDVKMKEKGDIPEGYSVSREKKERFSLILESASTNQTSMYLCASRLSGANVLTFGAGSRLTVL.

The chain links TRBV5-5 to TRBJ2-3; no clear D gene. Trimming left V 2 bases short and J 10 bases short, with 14 bases between. The CDR3 contains 13 residues. The germline V gene has CDR1 SGHKS and CDR2 YYEKEE (reference sequence). The DNA of the CDR3 is TGTGCCAGCAGCTTCTTAGGGTACAAATCGCAGTATTTT. It yields the protein CASSFLGYKSQYF.

The V and J genes are TRBV16 and TRBJ2-7; a weak D match, TRBD2 (6 bases). The V and J ends lost 2 bases and 3 bases respectively, with 14 bases between them. Germline assignment: CDR1 KGHSY and CDR2 FQNENV. CDR3 size: 15 residues. The chain's CDR3 is CASSQRRQGGYEQYF. CDR3 coding DNA: TGTGCCAGCAGCCAACGACGGCAGGGAGGCTACGAGCAGTACTTC.

CDR3 loop: CASSLREGPTYEQYF. In nucleotides, the CDR3 is TGTGCCAGCAGCCTTAGGGAGGGGCCGACCTACGAGCAGTACTTC. V and J are TRBV11-3 and TRBJ2-7; 7 bases match TRBD2. Germline loops: CDR1 SGHNT, CDR2 YENEEA. V lost 5 bases and J lost 2; bases outside the gene matches: 9. The CDR3 loop spans 15 amino acids.

The chain couples TRBV6-5 to TRBJ2-3; 9 nucleotides agree with TRBD2. The junction had 2 bases not matched to a gene; V was cut back by 0 bases and J by 1 base. The CDR3 is 16 amino acids. CDR1 and CDR2 (germline): MNHEY, SVGAGI. Here the CDR3 DNA reads TGTGCCAGCAGTTACTCAGCTAGCGGGGGCACAGATACGCAGTATTTT. Translating gives CASSYSASGGTDTQYF.

The CDR3: CASRLSGGSLSGYTF. DNA for the CDR3: TGTGCCAGCCGCCTTTCAGGGGGGTCCCTTTCGGGCTACACCTTC. The gene calls are TRBV27 and TRBJ1-2, with 7 bases aligning to TRBD1. The junction had 17 bases not matched to a gene; V was cut back by 8 bases and J by 8 bases. Germline values: CDR1 MNHEY, CDR2 SMNVEV (reference sequence). The CDR3 consists of 15 residues.

V usage is TRBV6-2 or TRBV6-3 and J usage is TRBJ1-5; D gene ambiguous. This CDR3 spans 11 amino acids. The V end was cut by 4 bases, the J end by 11 bases, with 9 bases between. The germline V gene encodes CDR1 MNHEY and CDR2 SVGEGT. CDR3 sequence reads: CASSLGGTQHF. Written as DNA, the CDR3 is TGTGCCAGCAGTTTGGGAGGGACCCAGCATTTT.

This chain joins TRBV5-1 and TRBJ1-4; no firm D call. Germline V CDR1 and CDR2: SGHRS, YFSETQ. The germline V and J ends were trimmed by 0 bases and 7 bases, with 13 bases remaining between them. The CDR3 extends over 15 amino acids. This CDR3 reads CASSLAGRSGEKLFF. In DNA, the CDR3 is TGCGCCAGCAGCTTGGCCGGACGGAGCGGTGAAAAACTGTTTTTT.

The chain couples TRBV7-9 to TRBJ2-5; D assignment may be TRBD1 or TRBD2 (6 bases each). CDR1 and CDR2 from the germline V gene are SEHNR and FQNEAQ (reference sequence). The CDR3 runs 14 residues. V was trimmed by 1 base and J by 5 bases, leaving 11 bases between them. CDR3 in DNA: TGTGCCAGCAGCTTAGGGGGGGCGGGGGAGACCCAGTACTTC. Its translation: CASSLGGAGETQYF.

CDR3 residues: CASSEWGSDEKLFF. The CDR3, as DNA: TGTGCCAGCAGTGAATGGGGGTCAGATGAAAAACTGTTTTTT. This chain uses TRBV6-1 with TRBJ1-4; D perhaps matches TRBD1 (5 bases). The CDR3 totals 14 residues. V gave up 2 bases and J gave up 6 bases, with 10 bases separating them. Looked up from germline, CDR1 is MNHNS and CDR2 is SASEGT.

This clone was observed a few times. Other DNA sequences from this sample encode an identical CDR3 as well. J is TRBJ1-2 and V is TRBV5-6; D may be TRBD1 (6 bases). The germline V and J ends were trimmed by 2 bases and 4 bases, with 9 bases remaining between them. Per germline, CDR1 SGHDT and CDR2 YYEEEE. This CDR3 region has 13 residues. The CDR3, as DNA: TGTGCCAGCAGCTTACCAGGGGCCTATGGCTACACCTTC. This sequence encodes CASSLPGAYGYTF.

The rearrangement joins TRBV20-1 to TRBJ2-1; D remains ambiguous. CDR3 length: 11 residues. Trimming pared 1 base from V and 9 bases from J, leaving 7 bases between. CDR1 is DFQATT, CDR2 SNEGSKA, per germline (reference sequence). DNA of the CDR3: TGCAGTGCTAGAGCCGGCACTGAGCAGTTCTTC. This codes for CSARAGTEQFF.

The chain employs TRBV3-1 (or the pseudogene TRBV3-2) and TRBJ2-7; D might be TRBD1 (6 bases). Germline CDR1 reads LGHDT; CDR2 reads YNNKEL (reference sequence). The CDR3 is 14 residues long. With 4 bases removed from V and 2 bases from J, the gap between germline ends came to 12 bases. For the CDR3, the DNA is TGTGCCAGCAGCCCTCAGGGGCCACCCTACGAGCAGTACTTC. This gives the protein CASSPQGPPYEQYF.

This rearrangement joins TRBV6-6 to TRBJ1-1, with D tentatively TRBD1 (6 bases). The CDR3 is made up of 15 amino acids. CDR1 and CDR2 from the germline V gene are MNHNY and SVGAGI (reference sequence). The V and J ends lost 6 bases and 1 base respectively, with 15 bases between them. The DNA for the CDR3 is TGTGCCAGCAGGACCCTCGGCAGGGGGAACACTGAAGCTTTCTTT. This encodes CASRTLGRGNTEAFF.

This clone was detected a few times. The rearrangement joins TRBV3-1 (or the pseudogene TRBV3-2) to TRBJ2-3; 11 bases are shared with TRBD2. With V trimmed by 4 bases and J by 6 bases, 12 bases remained unmatched. The CDR3 consists of 17 residues. CDR1 is LGHDT and CDR2 is YNNKEL in the germline V gene (reference sequence). In nucleotides, the CDR3 is TGTGCCAGCAGCCCCCCCGGTAGCGGGGGGGCTCGGGATACGCAGTATTTT. It codes for CASSPPGSGGARDTQYF.

About this clone: A junction boundary mismatches the germline segment, possibly from a read error. Other DNA sequences within the sample encode an identical CDR3. V usage is TRBV6-2 or TRBV6-3 and J usage is TRBJ1-1; tentative D call: TRBD1 (6 bases). The CDR3 covers 16 residues. CDR1 MNHEY and CDR2 SVGEGT come from the germline V gene. The CDR3: CASSYSTGGRGRTAFF. The CDR3 coding sequence is TGTGCCAGCAGCTACTCGACGGGGGGCCGGGGCCGGACGGCTTTCTTT.

V gene TRBV9 combines with J gene TRBJ2-7, with TRBD1 identical over 9 bases. This CDR3 region has 15 residues. V was clipped by 2 bases and J by 1 base; unmatched bases: 4. CDR1 is SGDLS and CDR2 is YYNGEE in the germline V gene. The CDR3 DNA reads TGTGCCAGCAGCGTCACAGGGGGCAGTTCCTACGAGCAGTACTTC. Encoded protein: CASSVTGGSSYEQYF.

This clone was seen a single time. CDR3: CASSVATQGTGEQYF. Written as DNA, the CDR3 is TGTGCCAGCAGCGTAGCGACACAGGGTACAGGCGAGCAGTACTTC. The chain links TRBV9 to TRBJ2-7; weak D call: TRBD1 (6 bases). Trimming left V 0 bases short and J 6 bases short, with 16 bases between. The germline CDR1 and CDR2 sequences are SGDLS and YYNGEE. The length of the CDR3 is 15 residues.

The sample holds one count of this clone. The gene calls are TRBV4-1 and TRBJ2-1, with 7 nucleotides matching TRBD1. The junction had 2 bases not matched to a gene; V was cut back by 1 base and J by 8 bases. The CDR3 totals 13 residues. CDR1 is MGHRA and CDR2 is YSYEKL in the germline V gene. CDR3 protein: CASSQGGGHEQFF. The CDR3 DNA reads as TGCGCCAGCAGCCAAGGAGGGGGCCATGAGCAGTTCTTC.

J is TRBJ2-1 and V is TRBV5-8, with D possibly called TRBD1 or TRBD2 (6 bases each). Trimming removed 2 bases at V and 0 bases at J, with 9 bases between. The CDR3 consists of 15 residues. Germline V lookup: CDR1 SGHTS, CDR2 YDEGEE. CDR3 region: CASSLGGYSYNEQFF. CDR3 nucleotide sequence: TGTGCCAGCAGCTTAGGGGGGTACTCCTACAATGAGCAGTTCTTC.

V usage is TRBV27 and J usage is TRBJ2-1; maybe TRBD2 (6 bases). The germline V gene encodes CDR1 MNHEY and CDR2 SMNVEV (reference sequence). This CDR3 spans 12 amino acids. V shed 6 bases and J shed 12 bases, with 15 bases lying between them. CDR3 DNA sequence: TGTGCCAGCAGGACGACTAGAGGAAGGCAGTTCTTC. The encoded protein is CASRTTRGRQFF.

The chain uses TRBV6-2 or TRBV6-3 and TRBJ2-1; TRBD1 might be the D (6 bases). This CDR3 has 13 amino acids. Germline CDR1 is MNHEY and CDR2 is SVGEGT. V was clipped by 1 base and J by 9 bases, with 10 bases between them. CDR3 protein: CASSYYRAVEQFF. CDR3 nucleotides: TGTGCCAGCAGTTACTACAGGGCGGTTGAGCAGTTCTTC.

The gene calls are TRBV9 and TRBJ2-5, with D perhaps being TRBD1 or TRBD2 (5 bases each). The CDR3 is 14 residues long. The V gene lost 0 bases and the J gene lost 0 bases, with 6 bases spanning the gap. Germline V gene lookup returns CDR1 SGDLS and CDR2 YYNGEE. The CDR3 nucleotides read TGTGCCAGCAGCGTAGGGGGGAACCAAGAGACCCAGTACTTC. Its protein product is CASSVGGNQETQYF.